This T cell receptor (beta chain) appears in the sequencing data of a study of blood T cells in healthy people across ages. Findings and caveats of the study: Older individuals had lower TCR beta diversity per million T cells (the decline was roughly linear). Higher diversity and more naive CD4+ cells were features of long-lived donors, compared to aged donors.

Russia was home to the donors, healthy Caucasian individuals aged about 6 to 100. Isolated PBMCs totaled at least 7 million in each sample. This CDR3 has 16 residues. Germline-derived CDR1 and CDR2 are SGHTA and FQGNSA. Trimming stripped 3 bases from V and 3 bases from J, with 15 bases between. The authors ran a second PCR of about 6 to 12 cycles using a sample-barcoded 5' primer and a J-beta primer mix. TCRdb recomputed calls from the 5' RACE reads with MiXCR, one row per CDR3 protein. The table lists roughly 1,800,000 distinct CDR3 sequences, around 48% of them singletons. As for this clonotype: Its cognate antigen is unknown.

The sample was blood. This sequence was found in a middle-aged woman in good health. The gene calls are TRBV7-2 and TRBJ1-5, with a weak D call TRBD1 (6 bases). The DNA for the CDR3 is TGTGCCAGCAGCTTCGGGGGGCGAGGACCCAATCAGCCCCAGCATTTT. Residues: CASSFGGRGPNQPQHF. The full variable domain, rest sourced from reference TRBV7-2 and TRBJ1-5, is GAGVSQSPSNKVTEKGKDVELRCDPISGHTALYWYRQSLGQGLEFLIYFQGNSAPDKSGLPSDRFSAERTGGSVSTLTIQRTQQEDSAVYLCASSFGGRGPNQPQHFGDGTRLSIL.